This TCR beta chain was identified during a study of OX40 agonist ivuxolimab in advanced cancers. The overall study: Three dose-escalation patients had partial responses: one with hepatocellular carcinoma and two with cutaneous melanoma.

Sequenced by immunoSEQ multiplex PCR; TCRdb stores in-frame clones only, minus some. This table has roughly 60,000 clones, more than 85% appearing once. The sample holds a few counts of this clone. The germline V gene encodes CDR1 SGHRS and CDR2 YFSETQ. This CDR3 contains 13 residues. V was cut by 6 bases and J by 1 base, with 10 bases left in between. V gene TRBV5-1 combines with J gene TRBJ1-1; D may be TRBD1 (6 bases). This sequence was found in an adult with an advanced solid tumor such as melanoma, head and neck, liver or kidney cancer. The specimen was CD4+ or CD8+ T cells sorted from blood, collected in a trial of the OX40 agonist ivuxolimab. The CDR3 DNA reads TGCGCCAGCAATGCGGACAGGAACACTGAAGCTTTCTTT. It yields the protein CASNADRNTEAFF.